The T cell receptor beta chain under discussion was sequenced for a study of Graves' ophthalmopathy and Graves' hyperthyroidism (dated by TCRdb to 2016 to 2018). Regarding the complete study: Peripheral blood samples were taken at the time of initial diagnosis, before any treatment was given. Following sampling, methimazole starting at 30 mg daily was administered to hyperthyroidism patients, and high-dose intravenous methylprednisolone was administered to ophthalmopathy patients. To explore V-J signatures distinguishing ophthalmopathy from hyperthyroidism, a discovery set of 100 patients (more than 40 ophthalmopathy, 57 stable hyperthyroidism) was enrolled. The independent validation cohort included under 20 hyperthyroidism patients plus 17 patients who later progressed from hyperthyroidism to ophthalmopathy. TCR beta repertoire signatures were used to distinguish Graves' ophthalmopathy from Graves' hyperthyroidism and to predict progression to ophthalmopathy. In more than five hyperthyroidism patients, T-cell repertoires of thyroid tissue and blood were compared. In total, approximately 130 blood samples were TCR-sequenced: 43 ophthalmopathy, 75 hyperthyroidism and approximately 17 hyperthyroidism-to-ophthalmopathy patients. The investigation overall reported the following: Sample size was not statistically predetermined, and group allocation was not concealed from the investigators. In cross-validation, the 13-signature model distinguished ophthalmopathy from stable hyperthyroidism with roughly 90% sensitivity and nearly 82% specificity, and in the test set the corresponding values were around 80% and 75%. Most expanded thyroid clonotypes with frequency above 0.001 were also detected in blood, suggesting blood repertoires may reflect the thyroid immune response. In validation, the model predicted ophthalmopathy progression with about 71% sensitivity and 72.22% specificity; some twelve predicted patients were CT-confirmed with GO in a median of 6.5 months.

The ophthalmopathy patients had moderately to severely active disease, with a Clinical Activity Score of 3 or higher, a NOSPECS grade of 4 or higher, and a disease duration of less than 3 months. Patients with other autoimmune diseases, uncontrolled infections, pregnancy or lactation were excluded. Clinical symptoms, serum thyroxine, TRAb, thyroid ultrasound and orbital computed tomography were used for diagnosis. Using Ficoll-Paque density gradient centrifugation, PBMCs were isolated from about 10 ml of fresh peripheral blood. Total RNA was extracted with Trizol reagent and quality-checked on an Agilent 2100 Bioanalyzer. TCR beta CDR3 regions were amplified from RNA transcripts for repertoire sequencing. The first round of RT-PCR was done with HTBI primers and the Qiagen OneStep RT-PCR kit, and was followed by a second round of multiplex PCR, then size selection and purification. Libraries were sequenced paired-end with 100 bp reads on an Illumina HiSeq2000. On the authors' methods: SOAPnuke was used for read processing, and reads with adapters, uncalled bases, a mean Phred below 15, or no exact constant-primer or identifier match were discarded. COPE v1.2.5 was used to merge high-quality paired reads. Clonotypes were defined as unique nucleotide sequences and were aligned to IMGT TRB V, D and J references using MiTCR v1.1. Only V-J combinations with frequency above 0.0001 were analysed, covering approximately 99% of repertoires. A TCR clonal expansion and chaos score per V-J combination was defined as the ratio of F50 clonal expansion to chaos observed in the TCRdist matrix. Welch's t-statistics and random forest were used to narrow the features down to more than 10 V-J combinations, which were then fed into a naive Bayes classifier. The similarity between thyroid and blood repertoires was quantified using the Morisita-Horn index. TCRdb took the public reads, trimmed them with fastp at Q25, ran MiXCR for clone calling and kept in-frame beta chains. Every entry covers one CDR3 protein and lists the most common genes and DNA from its rows. The V and J calls follow TCRdb's processing rather than the paper's. Counted in this sample were about 640,000 distinct CDR3 sequences; about 40% of them appeared once. The ten largest clones take up roughly 3.5% of the sample.

On this clonotype itself: The specificity of this receptor is unknown. Qualities for individual bases were not recorded, and no much larger clone is one base off.

According to the germline V gene, CDR1 reads MNHEY and CDR2 reads SVGAGI. Inclusive of the bounding cysteine and phenylalanine, the CDR3 is 14 residues long. Only the CDR3 part of the read is kept: 42 bases, read in frame from the first base. V sheds 4 bases and J sheds 4 bases, leaving 11 bases between their ends. This TCR was sampled from an adult man with Graves' ophthalmopathy. The sample consisted of peripheral blood. The rearranged chain carries TRBV6-5 and TRBJ1-5, and TRBD1 may be the D gene, going by 5 matching bases. In nucleotide form, the sequence is TGTGCCAGCAGTTGGGGACCGACTAATCAGCCCCAGCATTTT. Translated, it reads CASSWGPTNQPQHF.